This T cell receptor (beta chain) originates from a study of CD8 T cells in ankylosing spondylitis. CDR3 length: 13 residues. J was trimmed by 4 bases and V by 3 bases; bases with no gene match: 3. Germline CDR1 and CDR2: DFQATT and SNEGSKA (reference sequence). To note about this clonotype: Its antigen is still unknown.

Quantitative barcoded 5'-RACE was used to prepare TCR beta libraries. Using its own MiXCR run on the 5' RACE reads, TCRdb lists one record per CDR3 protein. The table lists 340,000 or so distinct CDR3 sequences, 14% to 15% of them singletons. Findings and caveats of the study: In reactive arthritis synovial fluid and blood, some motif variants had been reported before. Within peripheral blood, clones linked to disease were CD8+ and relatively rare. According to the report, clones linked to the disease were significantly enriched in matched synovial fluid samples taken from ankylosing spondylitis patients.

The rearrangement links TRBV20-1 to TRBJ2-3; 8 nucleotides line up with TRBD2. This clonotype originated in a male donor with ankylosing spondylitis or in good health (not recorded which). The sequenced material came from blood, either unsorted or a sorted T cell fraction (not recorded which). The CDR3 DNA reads TGCAGTGCTAGCGGGAGGGCCGCAGATACGCAGTATTTT. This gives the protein CSASGRAADTQYF.